The 20 T cell receptor beta chains below come from one sample, sequenced in a study of T cell responses to AZD1222 COVID-19 vaccine. Clones were sequenced by immunoSEQ multiplex PCR, and TCRdb holds only the in-frame ones, with some missing. The profile shows approximately 150,000 clones, roughly nine tenths of them singletons. This sample comprised peripheral blood, obtained 28 days after the second AZD1222 dose. The receptors were gathered from an adult who received the AZD1222 COVID-19 vaccine.

Here the CDR3 reads CASSSPQGAPAGTDTQYF. CDR3 DNA: TGCGCCAGCAGCTCCCCACAGGGAGCCCCCGCCGGCACAGATACGCAGTATTTT. The chain carries TRBV5-1 and TRBJ2-3; D might be TRBD1 (6 bases). The germline CDR1 and CDR2 sequences are SGHRS and YFSETQ. The CDR3 consists of 18 residues. Trimming took 3 bases from V and 1 from J, leaving 21 bases between them.

The chain employs TRBV25-1 and TRBJ2-2; D possibly corresponds to TRBD2 (7 bases). The CDR3 is 15 amino acids. The germline gives CDR1 MGHDK, CDR2 SYGVNS. V was cut by 6 bases and J by 3 bases, with 14 bases left in between. The CDR3 nucleotides are TGTGCCAGCAGGGACGGAGGGGGGGACACCGGGGAGCTGTTTTTT. Its protein is CASRDGGGDTGELFF.

The CDR3 DNA is TGTGCCAGCAGCTTGCAACGATCGGGCGGGAGGGAGACCCAGTACTTC. Amino acids: CASSLQRSGGRETQYF. The chain couples TRBV5-4 to TRBJ2-5; 8 bases match TRBD2. The trim removed 1 base at V and 5 bases at J, leaving 10 bases unmatched. The germline V gene encodes CDR1 SGHNT and CDR2 YYREEE (reference sequence). CDR3 size: 16 residues.

This chain connects TRBV5-5 to TRBJ1-5; D not certain. CDR3 length equals 14 residues. Per germline, CDR1 SGHKS and CDR2 YYEKEE (reference sequence). The V end was cut by 0 bases, the J end by 1 base, with 5 bases between. The CDR3 DNA follows: TGTGCCAGCAGCTTGGCAGCAAGCAATCAGCCCCAGCATTTT. It specifies CASSLAASNQPQHF.

The chain uses TRBV4-3 and TRBJ2-4; perhaps TRBD2 as D (6 bases). Germline V gives CDR1 LGHNA, CDR2 YSLEER. This CDR3 region has 20 residues. V gave up 4 bases and J gave up 2 bases, with 27 bases separating them. Written as DNA, the CDR3 is TGCGCCAGCAGCCTACGAGCTGGGGGGTTATCATCCTTGTCCAAAAACATTCAGTACTTC. Protein sequence: CASSLRAGGLSSLSKNIQYF.

The chain couples TRBV29-1 to TRBJ2-1; 7 bases are shared with TRBD2. Germline CDR1 SQVTM, CDR2 ANQGSEA. V was pared by 2 bases and J by 4 bases, with 5 bases of the junction left unmatched. This CDR3 region has 14 residues. CDR3 in DNA: TGCAGCGTTGAAATAGCGGGCACGTACAATGAGCAGTTCTTC. Translating it yields CSVEIAGTYNEQFF.

The chain joins TRBV5-5 to TRBJ1-4, with D possibly being TRBD1 (5 bases). V gave up 2 bases and J gave up 8 bases, with 13 bases separating them. This CDR3 has 14 residues. Germline lookup yields CDR1 SGHKS and CDR2 YYEKEE (reference sequence). The DNA of the CDR3 is TGTGCCAGCAGCTTACAGGTCGGCGAAGAAAAACTGTTTTTT. Its protein product is CASSLQVGEEKLFF.

This clone was detected only a few times. The J gene is TRBJ1-1, the V gene TRBV11-2; D gene ambiguous. The CDR3 has 13 amino acids. Per germline, CDR1 SGHAT and CDR2 FQNNGV. Between the trimmed V and J ends, which lost 0 bases and 1 base, there was a span of 3 bases. CDR3 sequence (DNA): TGTGCCAGCAGCTTAGACAGGAACACTGAAGCTTTCTTT. Encoded protein: CASSLDRNTEAFF.

Only one count was recorded for this clone. The V and J genes are TRBV21-1 and TRBJ1-2; the table gives TRBD1 as D, unverified against the DNA. TRBV21-1 is listed as a pseudogene. The CDR3 length is 13 residues. Here the CDR3 reads CASRLLTGYGYTF. As DNA, the CDR3 is TGTGCCAGCAGACTCCTGACAGGGTATGGCTACACCTTC.

The V call is TRBV5-1, the J call TRBJ2-1; D might be TRBD2 (7 bases). Germline CDR1 and CDR2: SGHRS and YFSETQ. The CDR3 is 15 amino acids. The V end was cut by 2 bases, the J end by 4 bases, with 13 bases between. The CDR3 region has the DNA TGCGCCAGCAGCTTCGGCGGGGGCGGGTACAATGAGCAGTTCTTC. This encodes CASSFGGGGYNEQFF.

The J gene is TRBJ2-1, the V gene TRBV19, with 7 bases identical to TRBD2. This CDR3 has 13 amino acids. Unmatched junction bases numbered 9, after V lost 8 bases and J lost 8 bases. Germline values: CDR1 LNHDA, CDR2 SQIVND (reference sequence). The CDR3 DNA is TGTGCCAGTTCACAGACTAGCCTATATGAGCAGTTCTTC. As protein: CASSQTSLYEQFF. Based on the CDR3 plus reference TRBV19 and TRBJ2-1, the full variable domain is DGGITQSPKYLFRKEGQNVTLSCEQNLNHDAMYWYRQDPGQGLRLIYYSQIVNDFQKGDIAEGYSVSREKKESFPLTVTSAQKNPTAFYLCASSQTSLYEQFFGPGTRLTVL.

The gene calls are TRBV19 and TRBJ1-2; D is perhaps TRBD1 (6 bases). Trimming shortened V by 3 bases and J by 6 bases, and 11 bases separated the two germline ends. This CDR3 is 13 amino acids long. Germline CDR1 LNHDA, CDR2 SQIVND (reference sequence). The CDR3 region has the DNA TGTGCCAGTAGTATTCTGGGGGGCAATGGCTACACCTTC. Protein sequence: CASSILGGNGYTF.

J is TRBJ2-3 and V is TRBV4-3; 7 bases are shared with TRBD2. The germline gives CDR1 LGHNA, CDR2 YSLEER. This CDR3 is 16 amino acids long. The ends lost 4 bases at V and 0 bases at J; junction bases unmatched: 7. This chain's CDR3 is CASSPKWEGSTDTQYF. CDR3 nucleotides: TGCGCCAGCAGCCCCAAGTGGGAGGGGAGCACAGATACGCAGTATTTT.

The genes are TRBV10-3 and TRBJ2-6, with unresolved D. V lost 2 bases and J 0 bases, leaving 2 bases between the germline ends. This CDR3 is 14 amino acids long. Germline assignment: CDR1 ENHRY and CDR2 SYGVKD. CDR3 residues: CAISESSGANVLTF. As DNA, the CDR3 is TGTGCCATCAGTGAGAGCTCTGGGGCCAACGTCCTGACTTTC.

With respect to this clone: Other DNA sequences from this sample encode an identical CDR3 as well. This chain's CDR3 is CASSYSTYGYTF. CDR3 nucleotide sequence: TGTGCCAGCAGTTACTCAACGTATGGCTACACCTTC. This sequence joins TRBV6-2 or TRBV6-3 and TRBJ1-2; no clear D. This CDR3 has 12 amino acids. The V and J ends lost 0 bases and 5 bases respectively, with 4 bases between them. Germline V gives CDR1 MNHEY, CDR2 SVGEGT.

The genes are TRBV10-3 and TRBJ1-1; a possible D gene is TRBD1 (5 bases). Germline assignment: CDR1 ENHRY and CDR2 SYGVKD. V was pared by 7 bases and J by 7 bases, with 16 bases between. The CDR3 has 13 amino acids. In DNA form, the CDR3 reads TGTGCCATCACCGGGGACCGCGGAGTTGAAGCTTTCTTT. This codes for CAITGDRGVEAFF.

As to this clone: The identical CDR3 is also encoded by other nucleotide sequences in the sample. The J gene is TRBJ2-3, the V gene TRBV7-2, with D perhaps matching TRBD2 (6 bases). Trimming removed 0 bases at V and 1 base at J, with 8 bases between. The CDR3 is made up of 15 amino acids. Germline values: CDR1 SGHTA, CDR2 FQGNSA. CDR3 nucleotides: TGTGCCAGCAGCTTAGCGTCGGGAGGCACAGATACGCAGTATTTT. Translation gives CASSLASGGTDTQYF.

This sequence joins TRBV28 and TRBJ1-1; 8 bases align to TRBD1. The CDR3 contains 12 residues. V was clipped by 5 bases and J by 11 bases; unmatched bases: 7. The germline gives CDR1 MDHEN, CDR2 SYDVKM. This CDR3 reads CASSPGQGEAFF. The DNA for the CDR3 is TGTGCCAGCAGTCCCGGACAGGGAGAGGCTTTCTTT.

The chain employs TRBV5-1 and TRBJ2-3; 8 bases match TRBD2. With 4 bases clipped from V and 3 bases from J, the junction kept 7 bases outside the gene matches. The CDR3 extends over 15 amino acids. CDR1 and CDR2 from the germline V gene are SGHRS and YFSETQ. CDR3 in amino acids: CASSDPSGRTDTQYF. DNA of the CDR3: TGCGCCAGCAGCGACCCTAGCGGGCGAACAGATACGCAGTATTTT.

V usage is TRBV27 and J usage is TRBJ1-2; D gene ambiguous. CDR3 length: 11 amino acids. Germline V lookup: CDR1 MNHEY, CDR2 SMNVEV (reference sequence). V shed 6 bases and J shed 6 bases, with 8 bases lying between them. The CDR3 sequence: CASSSGNGYTF. Written as DNA, the CDR3 is TGTGCCAGCAGCTCGGGAAATGGCTACACCTTC.